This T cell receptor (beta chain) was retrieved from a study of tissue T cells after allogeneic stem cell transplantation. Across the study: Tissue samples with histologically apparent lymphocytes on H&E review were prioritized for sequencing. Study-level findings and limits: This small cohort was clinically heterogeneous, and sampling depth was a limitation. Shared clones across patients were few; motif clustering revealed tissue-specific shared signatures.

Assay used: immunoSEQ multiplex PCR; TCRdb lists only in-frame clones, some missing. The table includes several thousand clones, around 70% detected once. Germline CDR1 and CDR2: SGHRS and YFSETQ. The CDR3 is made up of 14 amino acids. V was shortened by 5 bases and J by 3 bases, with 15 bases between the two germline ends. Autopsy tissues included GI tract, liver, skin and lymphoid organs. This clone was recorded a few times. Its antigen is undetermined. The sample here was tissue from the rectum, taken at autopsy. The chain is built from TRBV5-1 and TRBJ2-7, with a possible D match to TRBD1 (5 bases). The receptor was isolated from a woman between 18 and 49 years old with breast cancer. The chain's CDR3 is CASSSTANLYEQYF. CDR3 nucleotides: TGCGCCAGCAGTTCGACAGCAAATCTCTACGAGCAGTACTTC.